This TCR beta chain originates from a study of blood T cell repertoires in COVID-19. Study as a whole: The origin of the acute and convalescent COVID-19 samples was the United States, Italy and Spain.

Germline CDR1 and CDR2: LNHDA and SQIVND (reference sequence). This CDR3 comprises 16 residues. V lost 7 bases, J lost 6 bases, and 13 bases stayed unmatched. Produced via immunoSEQ multiplex PCR; TCRdb's table is partial and in-frame only. The profile shows some 150,000 clones, 65% to 85% of them singletons. The J gene is TRBJ2-2, the V gene TRBV19; 8 bases are a match to TRBD1. The clonotype comes from a woman older than 75 with acute or convalescent COVID-19. Sequenced material: peripheral blood. The CDR3 DNA sequence: TGTGCCAGTACCACCTCCAGGACAGGGAGGTCCGGGGAGCTGTTTTTT. It is translated as CASTTSRTGRSGELFF.